This T cell receptor beta chain derives from a study of shared clonotypes between healthy human individuals. Nashville, Tennessee was home to all donors, who were Caucasian adults. The method was immunoSEQ multiplex PCR; TCRdb's version includes in-frame clones alone and lacks a portion of them. Among under 350,000 clones, around 86% were seen once, and the ten largest hold around 15%. Between the trimmed V and J ends, which lost 7 bases and 2 bases, there was a span of 9 bases. This CDR3 region has 12 residues. Germline CDR1 is SQVTM and CDR2 is ANQGSEA. The sequenced material came from memory CD8+ T cells sorted from blood. Regarding subset: CD45RO+ cells pooled with CCR7-negative TemRA cells. This TCR derives from a young man in good health. The chain has TRBV29-1 and TRBJ2-1; D may be TRBD1 or TRBD2 (6 bases each). In DNA form, the CDR3 reads TGCAGCGGGCGGGACACCTACAATGAGCAGTTCTTC. Encoded protein: CSGRDTYNEQFF.